This entry lists 9 T cell receptor beta chains sequenced from one sample in a study of blood T cell repertoires in COVID-19. The assay was immunoSEQ multiplex PCR, and TCRdb's table has in-frame clones only and misses some. The data hold some 97,000 clones, with roughly 88% observed a single time. Sequencing used peripheral blood. These receptors originate from a woman aged 55-70 years with acute or convalescent COVID-19.

The V gene is TRBV29-1, the J gene TRBJ2-7; D gene unclear. Germline CDR1 reads SQVTM; CDR2 reads ANQGSEA. CDR3 length equals 12 residues. V lost 6 bases and J 0 bases, leaving 9 bases between the germline ends. CDR3 nucleotides: TGCAGCGTGCTTCGCGGCTCCTACGAGCAGTACTTC. Protein sequence: CSVLRGSYEQYF.

V is TRBV14 and J is TRBJ2-7; the match to TRBD2 covers 14 bases. This CDR3 contains 15 residues. CDR1 SGHDN and CDR2 FVKESK come from the germline V gene. V shed 4 bases, J shed 2 bases, and the junction held 1 base outside the gene matches. The DNA for the CDR3 is TGTGCCAGCAGCCCGACTAGCGGGAGGGCCTACGAGCAGTACGTC. Translation: CASSPTSGRAYEQYV.

The chain combines TRBV7-9 with TRBJ2-1; TRBD2 aligns across 8 bases. Per the germline V gene, CDR1 is SEHNR and CDR2 is FQNEAQ (reference sequence). With 3 bases clipped from V and 8 bases from J, the junction kept 6 bases outside the gene matches. The CDR3 consists of 14 residues. The CDR3 sequence: CASSLGLDPYEQFF. CDR3 sequence (DNA): TGTGCCAGCAGCTTGGGACTAGACCCATATGAGCAGTTCTTC. Drawing the rest from reference TRBV7-9 and TRBJ2-1, the complete variable domain is DTGVSQNPRHKITKRGQNVTFRCDPISEHNRLYWYRQTLGQGPEFLTYFQNEAQLEKSRLLSDRFSAERPKGSFSTLEIQRTEQGDSAMYLCASSLGLDPYEQFFGPGTRLTVL.

V usage is TRBV19 and J usage is TRBJ1-3; no reliable D call. Trimming removed 5 bases at V and 0 bases at J, with 5 bases between. The CDR3 is 13 residues long. Germline CDR1 is LNHDA and CDR2 is SQIVND (reference sequence). This CDR3 reads CASSLNSGNTIYF. CDR3 bases: TGTGCCAGTAGTTTAAACTCTGGAAACACCATATATTTT.

This clone occurred a few times. The CDR3 region is CASSFEPTSWPHGTGELFF. The CDR3 DNA reads as TGTGCCAGTAGTTTCGAACCGACTAGCTGGCCCCATGGGACCGGGGAGCTGTTTTTT. This sequence joins TRBV19 and TRBJ2-2; 7 bases line up with TRBD2. CDR3 length: 19 amino acids. Germline V gives CDR1 LNHDA, CDR2 SQIVND (reference sequence). Trimming took 5 bases from V and 5 from J; bases not matched to a gene: 20.

This clone was recorded once. The chain has TRBV4-1 and TRBJ2-1, with 7 bases aligning to TRBD2. Germline lookup yields CDR1 MGHRA and CDR2 YSYEKL. V lost 3 bases, J lost 2 bases, and 10 bases stayed unmatched. CDR3 length: 17 amino acids. DNA of the CDR3: TGCGCCAGCAGCCACCCCGAACCAGCGGGACCCTACAATGAGCAGTTCTTC. Protein product: CASSHPEPAGPYNEQFF.

This chain links TRBV6-5 with TRBJ1-5, with 7 bases matching TRBD1. CDR3 length equals 15 residues. Trimming cost V 0 bases and J 6 bases; bases outside gene matches: 5. Germline CDR1 and CDR2: MNHEY and SVGAGI. The DNA for the CDR3 is TGTGCCAGCAGTTACTCAGGGGGCGGCGGTCAGCCCCAGCATTTT. It codes for CASSYSGGGGQPQHF.

The V gene is TRBV29-1, the J gene TRBJ1-1; the D gene is possibly TRBD1 (5 bases). CDR1 and CDR2 (germline): SQVTM, ANQGSEA. CDR3 length equals 14 residues. With 7 bases removed from V and 6 bases from J, the gap between germline ends came to 21 bases. The CDR3 nucleotides are TGCAGCGCCTCCCGGGAGCTCAGGGATTCTGAAGCTTTCTTT. This sequence encodes CSASRELRDSEAFF.

The J gene is TRBJ2-5, the V gene TRBV21-1; the table names TRBD2, a call not compared with the DNA. TRBV21-1 is designated a pseudogene. This CDR3 comprises 14 residues. CDR3 nucleotide sequence: TGTGCCAGCAGCAAAGGGGCTAGCGAAGAGACCCAGTACTTC. It is translated as CASSKGASEETQYF.